The entry that follows covers one T cell receptor (beta chain) sequence. The data were taken from a study of control samples from healthy donors and cancer patients. V lost 4 bases and J 3 bases, leaving 18 bases between the germline ends. The CDR3 is 17 amino acids. Germline CDR1 reads LGHNA; CDR2 reads YSLEER. Data came from immunoSEQ multiplex PCR; TCRdb stores just in-frame clones and leaves some out. This sample has about 39,000 clones, with 80% to 90% found just once. This clonotype was sampled from a woman aged 55-70 years with lung cancer. The chain uses TRBV4-3 and TRBJ2-2; no clear D gene. Sequencing used PBMCs. As DNA, the CDR3 is TGCGCCAGCAGCCGACAAATCACTCCCCCAGACACCGGGGAGCTGTTTTTT. Translated: CASSRQITPPDTGELFF.